The 4 T cell receptor beta chains in this list originate from one sample, sequenced in a study of T cell responses to AZD1222 COVID-19 vaccine (dated by TCRdb to 2020 to 2022). The meaning of the sample's time point label: sample from adult after SARS-CoV-2 infection, after symptom onset. Receptors were amplified or captured by the immunoSEQ multiplex PCR assay. This immuneACCESS table, as held by TCRdb, lists in-frame sequences with V and J called but not all clones. Of the missing ones, under half trace to an unresolved V gene in checked studies; the others have no known cause. For this sample there are more than 150,000 clones; 80% to 90% appear just once. 6.9% of the sample comes from the top ten. The material sequenced was peripheral blood, taken after recovery from COVID-19. The receptors stem from an adult who had recovered from COVID-19.

This clone has just one count. The rearrangement uses TRBV9 and TRBJ1-3; D is undetermined. The CDR3 spans 15 residues. V was cut by 4 bases and J by 0 bases, with 11 bases left in between. CDR1 and CDR2 from the germline V gene are SGDLS and YYNGEE. CDR3: CASSPRTVSGNTIYF. The CDR3 coding sequence is TGTGCCAGCAGCCCTAGGACGGTCTCTGGAAACACCATATATTTT.

This clone was seen just once. V is TRBV7-3 and J is TRBJ2-2, with D possibly being TRBD1 (6 bases). Germline values: CDR1 SGHTA, CDR2 FQGTGA. Trimming cost V 5 bases and J 3 bases, with 10 bases left between them. The CDR3 is 14 residues long. CDR3 region: CASSIYRDTGELFF. The CDR3 DNA reads TGTGCCAGCAGCATATACAGGGACACCGGGGAGCTGTTTTTT.

This clone was seen a single time. This sequence joins TRBV10-3 and TRBJ1-1, with no clear D. V was trimmed by 6 bases and J by 1 base, leaving 6 bases between them. The CDR3 has 12 residues. From germline, CDR1 is ENHRY and CDR2 SYGVKD. The CDR3: CAIREGNTEAFF. CDR3 bases: TGTGCCATCAGAGAGGGGAACACTGAAGCTTTCTTT.

This rearrangement joins TRBV28 to TRBJ2-5; D is ambiguous. This CDR3 spans 15 amino acids. The V end was cut by 5 bases, the J end by 0 bases, with 13 bases between. From germline, CDR1 is MDHEN and CDR2 SYDVKM. CDR3 sequence: CASSLDQTNQETQYF. The CDR3 DNA reads TGTGCCAGCAGTCTTGACCAGACGAACCAAGAGACCCAGTACTTC. The entire variable domain, with the rest obtained from reference TRBV28 and TRBJ2-5, is as follows: DVKVTQSSRYLVKRTGEKVFLECVQDMDHENMFWYRQDPGLGLRLIYFSYDVKMKEKGDIPEGYSVSREKKERFSLILESASTNQTSMYLCASSLDQTNQETQYFGPGTRLLVL.